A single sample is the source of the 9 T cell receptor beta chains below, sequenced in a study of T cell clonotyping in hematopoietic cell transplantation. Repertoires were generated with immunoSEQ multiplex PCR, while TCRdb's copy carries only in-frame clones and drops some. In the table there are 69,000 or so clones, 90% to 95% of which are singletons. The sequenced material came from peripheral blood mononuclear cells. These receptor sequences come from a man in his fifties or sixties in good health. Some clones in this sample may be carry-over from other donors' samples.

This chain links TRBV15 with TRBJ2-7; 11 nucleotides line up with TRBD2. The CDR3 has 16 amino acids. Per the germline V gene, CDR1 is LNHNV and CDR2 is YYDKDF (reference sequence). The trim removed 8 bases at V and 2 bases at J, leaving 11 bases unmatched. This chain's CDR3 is CATRQGGTSGPYEQYF. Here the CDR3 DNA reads TGTGCCACCCGACAGGGAGGGACTAGCGGCCCCTACGAGCAGTACTTC.

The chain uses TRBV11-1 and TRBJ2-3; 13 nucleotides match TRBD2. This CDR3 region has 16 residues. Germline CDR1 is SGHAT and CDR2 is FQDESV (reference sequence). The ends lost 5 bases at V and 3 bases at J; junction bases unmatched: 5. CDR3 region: CASSTGTSGVTDTQYF. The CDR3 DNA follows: TGTGCCAGCAGCACTGGGACTAGCGGGGTAACAGATACGCAGTATTTT.

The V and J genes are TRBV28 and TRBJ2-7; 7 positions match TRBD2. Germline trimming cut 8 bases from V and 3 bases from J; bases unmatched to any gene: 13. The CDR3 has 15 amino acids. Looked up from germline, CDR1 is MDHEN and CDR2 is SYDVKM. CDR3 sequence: CASGSAGEALYEQYF. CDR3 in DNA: TGTGCCAGCGGGTCGGCGGGAGAGGCCCTCTACGAGCAGTACTTC.

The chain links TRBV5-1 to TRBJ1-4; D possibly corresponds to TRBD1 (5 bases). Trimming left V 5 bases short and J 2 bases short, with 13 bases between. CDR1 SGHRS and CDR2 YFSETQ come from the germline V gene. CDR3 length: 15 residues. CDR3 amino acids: CASRLGGSTNEKLFF. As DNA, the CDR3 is TGCGCCAGCAGGCTTGGGGGGTCTACTAATGAAAAACTGTTTTTT. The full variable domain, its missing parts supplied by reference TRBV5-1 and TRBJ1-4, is KAGVTQTPRYLIKTRGQQVTLSCSPISGHRSVSWYQQTPGQGLQFLFEYFSETQRNKGNFPGRFSGRQFSNSRSEMNVSTLELGDSALYLCASRLGGSTNEKLFFGSGTQLSVL.

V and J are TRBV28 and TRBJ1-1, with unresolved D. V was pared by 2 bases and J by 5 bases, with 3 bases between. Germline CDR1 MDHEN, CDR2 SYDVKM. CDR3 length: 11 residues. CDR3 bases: TGTGCCAGCAGTTTAGGGACTGAAGCTTTCTTT. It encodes CASSLGTEAFF. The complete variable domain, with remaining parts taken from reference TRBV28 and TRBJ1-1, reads DVKVTQSSRYLVKRTGEKVFLECVQDMDHENMFWYRQDPGLGLRLIYFSYDVKMKEKGDIPEGYSVSREKKERFSLILESASTNQTSMYLCASSLGTEAFFGQGTRLTVV.

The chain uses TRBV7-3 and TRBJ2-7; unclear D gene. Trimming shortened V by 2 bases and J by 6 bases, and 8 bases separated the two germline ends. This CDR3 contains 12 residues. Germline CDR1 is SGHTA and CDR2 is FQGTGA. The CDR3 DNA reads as TGTGCCAGCAGCTTACAGTGTTGCGAGCAGTACTTC. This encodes CASSLQCCEQYF.

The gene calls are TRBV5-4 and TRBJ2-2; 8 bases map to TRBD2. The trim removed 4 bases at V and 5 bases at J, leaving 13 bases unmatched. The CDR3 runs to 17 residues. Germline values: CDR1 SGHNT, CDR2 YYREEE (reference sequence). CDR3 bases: TGTGCCAGCAGCAGGGCGGGGGTAGCGGGGATTACCGGGGAGCTGTTTTTT. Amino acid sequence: CASSRAGVAGITGELFF.

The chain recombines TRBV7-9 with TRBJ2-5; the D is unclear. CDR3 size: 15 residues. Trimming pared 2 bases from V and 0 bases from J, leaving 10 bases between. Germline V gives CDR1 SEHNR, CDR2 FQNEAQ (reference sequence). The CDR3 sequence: CASSLTDWYQETQYF. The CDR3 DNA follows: TGTGCCAGCAGCTTAACAGACTGGTACCAAGAGACCCAGTACTTC.

This CDR3 is CAISTQGVSSYNEQFF. The DNA for the CDR3 is TGTGCCATCAGTACCCAGGGGGTCAGCTCCTACAATGAGCAGTTCTTC. The chain carries TRBV10-3 and TRBJ2-1; 7 bases match TRBD1. With V trimmed by 5 bases and J by 0 bases, 7 bases remained unmatched. Germline CDR1 is ENHRY and CDR2 is SYGVKD. The CDR3 spans 16 residues.